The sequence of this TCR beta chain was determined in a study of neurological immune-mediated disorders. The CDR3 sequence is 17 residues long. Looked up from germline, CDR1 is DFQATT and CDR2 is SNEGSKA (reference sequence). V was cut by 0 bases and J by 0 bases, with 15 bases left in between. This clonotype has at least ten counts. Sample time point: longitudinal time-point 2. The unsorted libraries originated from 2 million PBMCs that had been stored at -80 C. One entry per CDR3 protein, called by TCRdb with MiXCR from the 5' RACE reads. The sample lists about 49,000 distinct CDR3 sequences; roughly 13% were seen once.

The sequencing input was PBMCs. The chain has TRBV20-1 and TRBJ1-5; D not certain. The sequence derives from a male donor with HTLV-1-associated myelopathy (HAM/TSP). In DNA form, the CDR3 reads TGCAGTGCTAGAGATCGGTTAGCAGGCAATAGCAATCAGCCCCAGCATTTT. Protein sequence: CSARDRLAGNSNQPQHF.